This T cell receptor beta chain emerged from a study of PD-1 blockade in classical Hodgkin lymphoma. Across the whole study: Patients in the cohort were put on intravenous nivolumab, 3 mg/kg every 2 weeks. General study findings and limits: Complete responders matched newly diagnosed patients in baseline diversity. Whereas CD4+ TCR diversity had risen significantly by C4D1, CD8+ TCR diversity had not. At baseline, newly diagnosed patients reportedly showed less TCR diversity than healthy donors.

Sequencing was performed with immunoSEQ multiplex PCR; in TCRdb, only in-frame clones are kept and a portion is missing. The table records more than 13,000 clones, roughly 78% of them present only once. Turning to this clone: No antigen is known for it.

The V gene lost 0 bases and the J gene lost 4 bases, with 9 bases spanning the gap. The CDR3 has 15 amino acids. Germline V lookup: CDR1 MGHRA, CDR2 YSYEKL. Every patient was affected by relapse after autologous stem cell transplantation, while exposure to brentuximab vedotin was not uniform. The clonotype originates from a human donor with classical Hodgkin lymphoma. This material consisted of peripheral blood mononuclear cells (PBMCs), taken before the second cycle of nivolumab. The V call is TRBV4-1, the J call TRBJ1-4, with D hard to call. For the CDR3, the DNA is TGCGCCAGCAGCCAAGATTGGAGACATAATGAAAAACTGTTTTTT. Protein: CASSQDWRHNEKLFF.